This note documents a single T cell receptor beta chain sequence. These data belong to a study of blood T cell repertoires in COVID-19. About the study: Sites across the United States, Italy and Spain contributed samples from acute and convalescent COVID-19. PBMCs, B-cell-depleted T cells, or T cells were the source of the cDNA or gDNA that made up the material.

Original processing methods: Reference gene primer amplification yielded estimated nucleated cell counts. This table comes from immunoSEQ multiplex PCR, and its TCRdb copy is limited to in-frame clones, with some not included. Clone size and V and J calls were adopted from that table, with D and trimming inferred from the DNA. This repertoire shows more than 45,000 clones, around nine tenths found once; its top ten account for 7% to 9%. V was clipped by 0 bases and J by 2 bases, with 13 bases between them. Germline CDR1 is SGHDT and CDR2 is YYEEEE. CDR3 length: 16 amino acids. The sequence was obtained from a woman aged 70-85 years with active COVID-19. Sequencing used peripheral blood. The chain carries TRBV5-6 and TRBJ2-3; possibly TRBD1 for D (5 bases). CDR3 protein: CASSLVAGLNTDTQYF. The CDR3 DNA is TGTGCCAGCAGCTTGGTCGCAGGGCTCAACACAGATACGCAGTATTTT. The full variable domain, in which reference TRBV5-6 and TRBJ2-3 provide the parts outside the CDR3, is DAGVTQSPTHLIKTRGQQVTLRCSPKSGHDTVSWYQQALGQGPQFIFQYYEEEERQRGNFPDRFSGHQFPNYSSELNVNALLLGDSALYLCASSLVAGLNTDTQYFGPGTRLTVL.